This entry lists 18 T cell receptor beta chains sequenced from one sample in a study of shared clonotypes between healthy human individuals. The repertoire was sequenced with immunoSEQ multiplex PCR; TCRdb's copy has only in-frame clones and lacks some. The table records hundreds of thousands of clones, 74% of them present only once. The sequencing sample was made of memory CD4+ T cells sorted from blood. Subset defined: CD45RA-negative fraction. Receptors were obtained from a woman in her twenties or thirties in good health.

The chain recombines TRBV6-6 with TRBJ1-2; D may be TRBD1 (6 bases). The ends were cut back, 0 bases at V and 6 bases at J, with 8 bases in the middle. CDR3 length equals 13 residues. Germline V gene sequence: CDR1 MNHNY, CDR2 SVGAGI (reference sequence). In nucleotides, the CDR3 is TGTGCCAGCAGTTACTCGAAGGGGGATGGCTACACCTTC. Protein sequence: CASSYSKGDGYTF.

CDR3 loop: CASSPDRGLYNEQFF. The CDR3 DNA is TGTGCCAGCTCACCGGACAGGGGGTTATACAATGAGCAGTTCTTC. The J gene is TRBJ2-1, the V gene TRBV18; the match to TRBD1 covers 10 bases. Trimming cost V 3 bases and J 4 bases; bases outside gene matches: 3. Germline V CDR1 and CDR2: KGHSH, LQKENI. CDR3 length equals 15 residues.

The chain links TRBV10-2 to TRBJ1-1; weak D call: TRBD1 (5 bases). Trimming left V 5 bases short and J 1 base short, with 11 bases between. The germline CDR1 and CDR2 sequences are WSHSY and SAAADI. This CDR3 has 14 amino acids. CDR3 in amino acids: CASSRTTANTEAFF. DNA of the CDR3: TGCGCCAGCAGTAGAACGACAGCGAACACTGAAGCTTTCTTT.

V gene TRBV11-2 combines with J gene TRBJ2-1, with D possibly being TRBD2 (6 bases). This CDR3 is 12 amino acids long. Germline CDR1 SGHAT, CDR2 FQNNGV. V lost 3 bases and J lost 9, with 9 bases in between. For the CDR3, the DNA is TGTGCCAGCAGCTTGGACTATTTTGAGCAGTTCTTC. This codes for CASSLDYFEQFF.

The genes are TRBV5-1 and TRBJ2-7; a possible D gene is TRBD1 (6 bases). V was shortened by 4 bases and J by 0 bases, with 11 bases between the two germline ends. This CDR3 is 14 amino acids long. Germline V gene lookup returns CDR1 SGHRS and CDR2 YFSETQ. The CDR3 nucleotides read TGCGCCAGCAGCCAGGACAGTTTCTCCTACGAGCAGTACTTC. This encodes CASSQDSFSYEQYF.

CDR3 in amino acids: CASSVALGGQKDQPQHF. CDR3 bases: TGTGCCAGCAGCGTAGCGCTCGGGGGACAGAAGGATCAGCCCCAGCATTTT. The chain links TRBV9 to TRBJ1-5, with 7 nucleotides matching TRBD1. The CDR3 covers 17 residues. The germline CDR1 and CDR2 sequences are SGDLS and YYNGEE. The junction had 11 bases not matched to a gene; V was cut back by 0 bases and J by 5 bases.

This clone appeared a few times. The chain is built from TRBV7-2 and TRBJ2-1, with D tentatively TRBD2 (7 bases). Germline CDR1 and CDR2: SGHTA and FQGNSA. The CDR3 extends over 15 amino acids. Trimming pared 5 bases from V and 2 bases from J, leaving 13 bases between. The CDR3 region is CASSRGAGTYNEQFF. The CDR3 coding sequence is TGTGCCAGCAGCCGGGGGGCAGGAACCTACAATGAGCAGTTCTTC.

This clone was seen a few times. Other nucleotide sequences in the sample specify the same CDR3. V and J are TRBV5-1 and TRBJ1-3; perhaps TRBD1 as D (5 bases). V was cut by 3 bases and J by 2 bases, with 9 bases left in between. Germline V gene sequence: CDR1 SGHRS, CDR2 YFSETQ. This CDR3 region has 14 residues. CDR3 DNA: TGCGCCAGCAGCTGGGGGACTGCTGGAAACACCATATATTTT. This codes for CASSWGTAGNTIYF.

This chain connects TRBV28 to TRBJ1-5; tentatively, D is TRBD1 (6 bases). With 7 bases removed from V and 0 bases from J, the gap between germline ends came to 16 bases. This CDR3 region has 16 residues. CDR1 and CDR2 (germline): MDHEN, SYDVKM. Written as DNA, the CDR3 is TGTGCCAGCATCCAACAGGGCGCTTTTAGCAATCAGCCCCAGCATTTT. It translates to CASIQQGAFSNQPQHF.

This clone was counted at least ten times. The V call is TRBV10-1, the J call TRBJ2-2; D unclear. The CDR3 extends over 13 amino acids. Between the trimmed V and J ends, which lost 6 bases and 3 bases, there was a span of 8 bases. Germline values: CDR1 WNHNN, CDR2 SYGVQD (reference sequence). The CDR3 loop is CASRLDYTGELFF. CDR3 nucleotide sequence: TGCGCCAGCAGACTCGACTACACCGGGGAGCTGTTTTTT.

The chain employs TRBV6-6 and TRBJ1-1, with TRBD1 matching over 11 bases. With V trimmed by 2 bases and J by 3 bases, 2 bases remained unmatched. CDR1 is MNHNY and CDR2 is SVGAGI in the germline V gene (reference sequence). This CDR3 has 15 amino acids. CDR3 bases: TGTGCCAGCAGTTACGGGGGACAGGGGGACACTGAAGCTTTCTTT. Translating gives CASSYGGQGDTEAFF.

This chain connects TRBV6-5 to TRBJ2-7; 7 nucleotides align to TRBD2. CDR1 and CDR2 (germline): MNHEY, SVGAGI. The CDR3 spans 15 residues. V dropped 2 bases and J dropped 0; count of bases not matched to a gene: 4. CDR3 nucleotide sequence: TGTGCCAGCAGTTACGGCGGGAGTACCTCCTACGAGCAGTACTTC. Its translation: CASSYGGSTSYEQYF.

In regard to this clone: Other DNA sequences within the sample encode an identical CDR3. The chain employs TRBV6-1 and TRBJ1-1; D might be TRBD1 (5 bases). V was clipped by 4 bases and J by 1 base, with 10 bases between them. From germline, CDR1 is MNHNS and CDR2 SASEGT. CDR3 length equals 14 residues. CDR3 residues: CASSARGGNTEAFF. The CDR3 DNA sequence: TGTGCCAGCAGTGCAAGGGGCGGGAACACTGAAGCTTTCTTT.

This clone appeared a few times. The chain couples TRBV9 to TRBJ1-3, with D possibly matching TRBD1 (5 bases). The V gene lost 6 bases and the J gene lost 2 bases, with 9 bases spanning the gap. CDR1 and CDR2 from the germline V gene are SGDLS and YYNGEE. This CDR3 is 13 amino acids long. CDR3 protein: CASTGTPGNTIYF. The DNA of the CDR3 is TGTGCCAGCACTGGGACGCCTGGAAACACCATATATTTT.

This chain links TRBV19 with TRBJ1-3; D unclear. The CDR3 loop spans 14 amino acids. The germline V and J ends were trimmed by 5 bases and 0 bases, with 8 bases remaining between them. CDR1 and CDR2 (germline): LNHDA, SQIVND (reference sequence). CDR3 nucleotides: TGTGCCAGTAGTTTCTCGAGCTCTGGAAACACCATATATTTT. It yields the protein CASSFSSSGNTIYF.

The chain joins TRBV18 to TRBJ1-1; maybe TRBD1 (6 bases). Trimming cost V 3 bases and J 1 base, with 12 bases left between them. The CDR3 spans 15 residues. The germline gives CDR1 KGHSH, CDR2 LQKENI. CDR3 residues: CASSPLQGRNTEAFF. The DNA of the CDR3 is TGTGCCAGCTCACCTCTACAGGGCCGGAACACTGAAGCTTTCTTT. Using reference TRBV18 and TRBJ1-1 for the parts outside the CDR3, the full variable domain is NAGVMQNPRHLVRRRGQEARLRCSPMKGHSHVYWYRQLPEEGLKFMVYLQKENIIDESGMPKERFSAEFPKEGPSILRIQQVVRGDSAAYFCASSPLQGRNTEAFFGQGTRLTVV.

This clone turned up a few times. The chain is built from TRBV28 and TRBJ2-2; D is undetermined. The V and J ends lost 8 bases and 5 bases respectively, with 6 bases between them. The CDR3 runs to 11 residues. Looked up from germline, CDR1 is MDHEN and CDR2 is SYDVKM. CDR3 region: CASHSTGELFF. The CDR3 region has the DNA TGTGCCAGCCACTCGACCGGGGAGCTGTTTTTT.

The chain carries TRBV5-6 and TRBJ1-4; D remains ambiguous. Per the germline V gene, CDR1 is SGHDT and CDR2 is YYEEEE. There are 14 residues in the CDR3. With 4 bases removed from V and 8 bases from J, the gap between germline ends came to 15 bases. CDR3 loop: CASSGWDWEEKLFF. Written as DNA, the CDR3 is TGTGCCAGCAGCGGATGGGATTGGGAAGAAAAACTGTTTTTT.